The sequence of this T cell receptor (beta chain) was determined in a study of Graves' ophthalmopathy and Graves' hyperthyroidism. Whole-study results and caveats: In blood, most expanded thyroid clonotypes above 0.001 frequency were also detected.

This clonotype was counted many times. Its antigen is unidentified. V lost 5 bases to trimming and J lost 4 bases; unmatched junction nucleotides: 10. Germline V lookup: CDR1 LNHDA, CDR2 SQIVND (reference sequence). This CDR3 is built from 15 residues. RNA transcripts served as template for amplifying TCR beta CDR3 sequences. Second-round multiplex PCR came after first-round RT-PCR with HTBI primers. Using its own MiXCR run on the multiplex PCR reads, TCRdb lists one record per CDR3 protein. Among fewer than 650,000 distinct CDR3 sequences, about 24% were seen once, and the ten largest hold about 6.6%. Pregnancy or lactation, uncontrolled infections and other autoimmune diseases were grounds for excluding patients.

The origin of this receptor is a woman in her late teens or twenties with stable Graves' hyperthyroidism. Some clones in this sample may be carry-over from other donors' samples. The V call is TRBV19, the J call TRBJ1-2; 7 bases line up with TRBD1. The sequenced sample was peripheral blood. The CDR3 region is CASSHSGQVRYGYTF. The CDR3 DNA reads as TGTGCCAGTAGTCACTCAGGACAGGTCCGCTATGGCTACACCTTC.